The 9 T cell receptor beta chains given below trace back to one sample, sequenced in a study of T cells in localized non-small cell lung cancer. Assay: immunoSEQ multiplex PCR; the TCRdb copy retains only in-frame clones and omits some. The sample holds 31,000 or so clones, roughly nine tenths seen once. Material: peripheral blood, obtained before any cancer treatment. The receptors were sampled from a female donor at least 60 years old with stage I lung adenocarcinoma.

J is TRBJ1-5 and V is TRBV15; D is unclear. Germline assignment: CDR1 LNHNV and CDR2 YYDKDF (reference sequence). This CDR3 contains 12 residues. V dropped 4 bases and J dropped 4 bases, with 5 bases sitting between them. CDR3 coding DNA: TGTGCCACCAGCACCCCTAATCAGCCCCAGCATTTT. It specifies CATSTPNQPQHF. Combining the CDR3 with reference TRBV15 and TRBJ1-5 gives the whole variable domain DAMVIQNPRYQVTQFGKPVTLSCSQTLNHNVMYWYQQKSSQAPKLLFHYYDKDFNNEADTPDNFQSRRPNTSFCFLDIRSPGLGDTAMYLCATSTPNQPQHFGDGTRLSIL.

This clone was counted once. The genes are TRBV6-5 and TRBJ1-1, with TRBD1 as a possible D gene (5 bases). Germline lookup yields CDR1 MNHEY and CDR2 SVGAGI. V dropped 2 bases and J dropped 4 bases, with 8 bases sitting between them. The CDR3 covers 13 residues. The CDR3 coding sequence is TGTGCCAGCAGTTACCTCAGGGCCACTGAAGCTTTCTTT. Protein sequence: CASSYLRATEAFF.

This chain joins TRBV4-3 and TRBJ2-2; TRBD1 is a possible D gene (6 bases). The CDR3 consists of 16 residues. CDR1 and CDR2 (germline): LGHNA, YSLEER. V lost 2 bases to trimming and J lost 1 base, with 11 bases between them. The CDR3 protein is CASSQRPGVNTGELFF. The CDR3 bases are TGCGCCAGCAGCCAACGCCCAGGGGTGAACACCGGGGAGCTGTTTTTT.

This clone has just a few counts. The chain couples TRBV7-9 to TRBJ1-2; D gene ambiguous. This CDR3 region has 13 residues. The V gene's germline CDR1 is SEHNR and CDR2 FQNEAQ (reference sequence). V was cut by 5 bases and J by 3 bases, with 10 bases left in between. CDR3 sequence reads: CASSPQYDYGYTF. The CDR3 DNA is TGTGCCAGCAGCCCCCAGTATGACTATGGCTACACCTTC.

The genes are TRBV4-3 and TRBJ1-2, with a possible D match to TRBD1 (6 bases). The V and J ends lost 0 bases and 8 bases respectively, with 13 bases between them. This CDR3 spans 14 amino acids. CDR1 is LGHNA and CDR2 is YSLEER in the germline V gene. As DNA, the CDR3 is TGCGCCAGCAGCCAAGAAATCGGCGGGGGCGGCTACACCTTC. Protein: CASSQEIGGGGYTF.

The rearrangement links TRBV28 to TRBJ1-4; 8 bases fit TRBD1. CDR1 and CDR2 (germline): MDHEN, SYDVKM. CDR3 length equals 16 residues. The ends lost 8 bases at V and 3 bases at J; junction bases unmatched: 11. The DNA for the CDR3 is TGTGCCAGCGGGACAGGTGGGCCGGTGGCTAATGAAAAACTGTTTTTT. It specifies CASGTGGPVANEKLFF.

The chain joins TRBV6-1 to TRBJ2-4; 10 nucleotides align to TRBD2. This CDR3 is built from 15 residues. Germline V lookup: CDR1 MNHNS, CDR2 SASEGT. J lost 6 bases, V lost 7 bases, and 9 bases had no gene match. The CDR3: CASMLLAGEPNIQYF. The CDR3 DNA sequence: TGTGCCAGCATGTTGCTAGCGGGAGAGCCAAACATTCAGTACTTC.

CDR3 protein: CASSERWSGSQPQHF. CDR3 in DNA: TGTGCCAGCAGTGAAAGGTGGTCAGGGAGTCAGCCCCAGCATTTT. The chain joins TRBV2 to TRBJ1-5, with a weak D call TRBD1 (5 bases). Trimming took 2 bases from V and 6 from J, leaving 14 bases between them. The CDR3 is 15 amino acids. Germline CDR1 reads SNHLY; CDR2 reads FYNNEI.

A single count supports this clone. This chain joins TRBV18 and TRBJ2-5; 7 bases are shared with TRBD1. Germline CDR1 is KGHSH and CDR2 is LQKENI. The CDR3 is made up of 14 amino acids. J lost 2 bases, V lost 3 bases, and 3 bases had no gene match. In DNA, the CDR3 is TGTGCCAGCTCACCGGTGGGACAGCAAGAGACCCAGTACTTC. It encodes CASSPVGQQETQYF.